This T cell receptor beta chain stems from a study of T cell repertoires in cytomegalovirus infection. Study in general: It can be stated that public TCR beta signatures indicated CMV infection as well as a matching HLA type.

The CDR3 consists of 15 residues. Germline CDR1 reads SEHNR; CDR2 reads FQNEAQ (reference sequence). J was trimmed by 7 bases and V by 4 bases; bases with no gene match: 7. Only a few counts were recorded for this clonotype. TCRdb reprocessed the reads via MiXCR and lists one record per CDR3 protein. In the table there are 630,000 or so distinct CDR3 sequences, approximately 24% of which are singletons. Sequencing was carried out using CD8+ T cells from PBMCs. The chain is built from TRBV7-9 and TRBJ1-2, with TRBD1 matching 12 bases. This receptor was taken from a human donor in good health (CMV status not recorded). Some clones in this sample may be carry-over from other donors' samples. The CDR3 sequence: CASSSLGQGAGGYTF. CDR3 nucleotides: TGTGCCAGCAGCTCTTTGGGACAGGGGGCCGGTGGCTACACCTTC.